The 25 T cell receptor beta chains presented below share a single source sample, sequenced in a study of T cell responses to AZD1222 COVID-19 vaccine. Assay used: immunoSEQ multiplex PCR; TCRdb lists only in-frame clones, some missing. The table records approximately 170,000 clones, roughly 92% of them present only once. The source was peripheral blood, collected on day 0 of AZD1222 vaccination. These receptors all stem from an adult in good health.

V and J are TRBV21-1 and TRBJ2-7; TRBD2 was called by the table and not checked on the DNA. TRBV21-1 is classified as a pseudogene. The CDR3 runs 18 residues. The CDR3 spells CASTGTSTALLGSYEQYF. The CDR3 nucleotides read TGTGCCAGCACCGGGACTAGCACGGCCCTCCTCGGCTCCTACGAGCAGTACTTC.

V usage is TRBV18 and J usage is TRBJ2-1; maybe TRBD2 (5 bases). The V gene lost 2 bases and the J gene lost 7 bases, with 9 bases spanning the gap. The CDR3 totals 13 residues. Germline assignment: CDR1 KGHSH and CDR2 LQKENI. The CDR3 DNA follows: TGTGCCAGCTCACCAGAGGGATGGAATGAGCAGTTCTTC. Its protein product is CASSPEGWNEQFF.

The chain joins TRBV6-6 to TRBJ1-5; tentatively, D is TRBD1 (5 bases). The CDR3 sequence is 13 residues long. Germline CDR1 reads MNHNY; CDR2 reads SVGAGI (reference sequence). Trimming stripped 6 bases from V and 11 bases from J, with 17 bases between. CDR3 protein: CASSDSTVRAQHF. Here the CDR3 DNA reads TGTGCCAGCAGCGACAGTACGGTCAGGGCCCAGCATTTT.

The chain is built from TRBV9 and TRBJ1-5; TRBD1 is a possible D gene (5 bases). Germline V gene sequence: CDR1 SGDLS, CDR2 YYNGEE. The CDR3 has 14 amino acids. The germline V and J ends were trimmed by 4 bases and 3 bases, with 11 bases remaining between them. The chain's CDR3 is CASSIGGNNQPQHF. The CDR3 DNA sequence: TGTGCCAGCAGCATTGGGGGAAACAATCAGCCCCAGCATTTT.

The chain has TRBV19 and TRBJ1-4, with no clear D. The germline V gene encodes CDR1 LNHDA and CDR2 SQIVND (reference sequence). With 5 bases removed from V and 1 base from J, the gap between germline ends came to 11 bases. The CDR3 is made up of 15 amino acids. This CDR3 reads CASSLSLVTNEKLFF. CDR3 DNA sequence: TGTGCCAGTAGTTTATCCTTGGTAACTAATGAAAAACTGTTTTTT.

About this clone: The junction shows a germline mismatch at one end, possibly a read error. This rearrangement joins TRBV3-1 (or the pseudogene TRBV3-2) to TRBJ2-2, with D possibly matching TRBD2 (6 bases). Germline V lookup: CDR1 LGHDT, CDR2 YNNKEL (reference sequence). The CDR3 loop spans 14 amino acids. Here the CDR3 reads CASSQLANTGELFF. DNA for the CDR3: TGTGCCAGCAGCCAACTAGCGAATACCGGGGAGCTGTTTTTT.

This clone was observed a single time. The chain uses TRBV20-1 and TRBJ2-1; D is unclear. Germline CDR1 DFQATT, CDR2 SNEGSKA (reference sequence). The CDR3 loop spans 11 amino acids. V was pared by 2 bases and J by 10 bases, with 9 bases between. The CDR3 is CSARIPTEQFF. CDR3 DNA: TGCAGTGCTAGAATACCTACCGAGCAGTTCTTC.

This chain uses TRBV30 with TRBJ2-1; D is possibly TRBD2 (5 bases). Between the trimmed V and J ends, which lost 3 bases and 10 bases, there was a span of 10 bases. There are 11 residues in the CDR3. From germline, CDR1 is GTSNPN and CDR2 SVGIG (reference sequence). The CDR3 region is CAWSIGGEQFF. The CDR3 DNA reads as TGTGCCTGGAGCATAGGCGGGGAGCAGTTCTTC.

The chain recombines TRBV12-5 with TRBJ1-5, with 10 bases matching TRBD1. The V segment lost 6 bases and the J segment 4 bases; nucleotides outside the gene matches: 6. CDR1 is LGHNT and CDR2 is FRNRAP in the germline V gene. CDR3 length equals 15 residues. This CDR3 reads CASGREGQGNQPQHF. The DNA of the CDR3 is TGTGCTAGTGGCCGAGAGGGACAGGGGAATCAGCCCCAGCATTTT.

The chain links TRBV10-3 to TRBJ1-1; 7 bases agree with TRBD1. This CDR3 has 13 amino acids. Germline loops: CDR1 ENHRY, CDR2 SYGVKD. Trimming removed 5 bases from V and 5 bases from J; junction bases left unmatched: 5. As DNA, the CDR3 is TGTGCCATCAGTAGACAGGGTAGAACTGAAGCTTTCTTT. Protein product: CAISRQGRTEAFF.

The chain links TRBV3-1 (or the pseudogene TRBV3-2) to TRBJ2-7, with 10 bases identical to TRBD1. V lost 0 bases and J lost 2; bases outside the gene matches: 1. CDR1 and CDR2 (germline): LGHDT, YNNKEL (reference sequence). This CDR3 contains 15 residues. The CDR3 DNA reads TGTGCCAGCAGCCAAGATGACAGGGGGCCCTACGAGCAGTACTTC. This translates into CASSQDDRGPYEQYF.

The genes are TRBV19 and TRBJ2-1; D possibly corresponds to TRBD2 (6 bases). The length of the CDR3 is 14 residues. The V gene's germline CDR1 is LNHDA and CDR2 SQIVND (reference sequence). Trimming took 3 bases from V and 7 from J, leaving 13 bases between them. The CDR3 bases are TGTGCCAGTAGTATGGAGGGCTTAGTGAATGAGCAGTTCTTC. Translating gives CASSMEGLVNEQFF.

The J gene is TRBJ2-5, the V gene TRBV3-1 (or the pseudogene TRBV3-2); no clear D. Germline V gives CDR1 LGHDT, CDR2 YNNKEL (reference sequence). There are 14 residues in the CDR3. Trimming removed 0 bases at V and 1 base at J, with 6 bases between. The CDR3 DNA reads TGTGCCAGCAGCCAAGATTTGAGCCAAGAGACCCAGTACTTC. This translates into CASSQDLSQETQYF.

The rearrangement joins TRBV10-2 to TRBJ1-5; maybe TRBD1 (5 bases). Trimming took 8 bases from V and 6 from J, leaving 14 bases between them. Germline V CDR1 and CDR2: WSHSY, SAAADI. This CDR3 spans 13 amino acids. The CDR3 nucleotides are TGCGCCAGCGCTGACAGTACTCCTCAGCCCCAGCATTTT. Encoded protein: CASADSTPQPQHF.

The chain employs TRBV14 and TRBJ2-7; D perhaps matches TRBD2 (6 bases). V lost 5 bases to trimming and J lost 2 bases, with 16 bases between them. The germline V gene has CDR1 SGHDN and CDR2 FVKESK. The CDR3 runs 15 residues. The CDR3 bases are TGTGCCAGCAGCGCCTCCGGGACTGGGGCCTACGAGCAGTACTTC. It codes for CASSASGTGAYEQYF.

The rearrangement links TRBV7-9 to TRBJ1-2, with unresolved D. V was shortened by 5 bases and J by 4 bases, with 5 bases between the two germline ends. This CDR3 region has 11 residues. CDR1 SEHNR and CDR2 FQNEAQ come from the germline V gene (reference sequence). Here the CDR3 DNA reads TGTGCCAGCAGCCACAGCTATGGCTACACCTTC. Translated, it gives CASSHSYGYTF.

CDR3 region: CASSLLPVSGRAPDTQYF. CDR3 DNA sequence: TGTGCCAGCAGTCTTCTCCCTGTTAGCGGGAGGGCCCCAGATACGCAGTATTTT. The J gene is TRBJ2-3, the V gene TRBV7-6, with TRBD2 matching over 11 bases. Germline-derived CDR1 and CDR2 are SGHVS and FNYEAQ. V shed 6 bases, J shed 4 bases, and the junction held 15 bases outside the gene matches. CDR3 size: 18 residues.

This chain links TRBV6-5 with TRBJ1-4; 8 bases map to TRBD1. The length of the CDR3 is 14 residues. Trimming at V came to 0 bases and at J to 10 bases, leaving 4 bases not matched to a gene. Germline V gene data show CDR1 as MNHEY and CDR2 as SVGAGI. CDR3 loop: CASSYSSDRGKLFF. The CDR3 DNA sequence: TGTGCCAGCAGTTACTCCAGTGACAGGGGAAAACTGTTTTTT.

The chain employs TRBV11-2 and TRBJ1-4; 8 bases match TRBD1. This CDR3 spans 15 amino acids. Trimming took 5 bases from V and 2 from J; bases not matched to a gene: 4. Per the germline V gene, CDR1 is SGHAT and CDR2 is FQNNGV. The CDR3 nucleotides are TGTGCCAGCAGCGAAAGGACAGGGACTAATGAAAAACTGTTTTTT. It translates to CASSERTGTNEKLFF.

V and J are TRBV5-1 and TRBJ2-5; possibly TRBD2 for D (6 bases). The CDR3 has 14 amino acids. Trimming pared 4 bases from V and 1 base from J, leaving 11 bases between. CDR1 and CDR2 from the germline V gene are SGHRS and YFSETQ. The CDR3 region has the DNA TGCGCCAGCAGCCGACTAGGTGGCCAAGAGACCCAGTACTTC. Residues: CASSRLGGQETQYF.

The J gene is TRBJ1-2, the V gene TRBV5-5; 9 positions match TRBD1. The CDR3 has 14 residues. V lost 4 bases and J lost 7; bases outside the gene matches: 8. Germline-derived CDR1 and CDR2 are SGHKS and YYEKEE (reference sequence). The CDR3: CASSADTGGSGYTF. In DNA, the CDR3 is TGTGCCAGCAGCGCTGATACAGGGGGCAGTGGCTACACCTTC.

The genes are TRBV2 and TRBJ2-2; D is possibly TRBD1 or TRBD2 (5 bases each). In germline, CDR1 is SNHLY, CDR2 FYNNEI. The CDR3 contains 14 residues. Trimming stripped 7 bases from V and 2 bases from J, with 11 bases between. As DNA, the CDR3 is TGTGCCAGCAAATCCGGGACCAACACCGGGGAGCTGTTTTTT. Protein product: CASKSGTNTGELFF.

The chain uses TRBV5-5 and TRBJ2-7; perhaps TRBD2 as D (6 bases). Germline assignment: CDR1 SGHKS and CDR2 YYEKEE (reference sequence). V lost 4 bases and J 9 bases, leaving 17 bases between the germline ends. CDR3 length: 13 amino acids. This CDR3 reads CASSPRGKGGQYF. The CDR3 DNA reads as TGTGCCAGCAGCCCCCGGGGGAAGGGAGGGCAGTACTTC.

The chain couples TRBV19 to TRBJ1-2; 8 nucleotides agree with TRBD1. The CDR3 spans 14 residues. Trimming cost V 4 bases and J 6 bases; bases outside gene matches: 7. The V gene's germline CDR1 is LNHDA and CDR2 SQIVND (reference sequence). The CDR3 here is CASSRGGTGDGYTF. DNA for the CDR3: TGTGCCAGTAGTAGGGGAGGGACAGGAGATGGCTACACCTTC. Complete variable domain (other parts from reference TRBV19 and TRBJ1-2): DGGITQSPKYLFRKEGQNVTLSCEQNLNHDAMYWYRQDPGQGLRLIYYSQIVNDFQKGDIAEGYSVSREKKESFPLTVTSAQKNPTAFYLCASSRGGTGDGYTFGSGTRLTVV.

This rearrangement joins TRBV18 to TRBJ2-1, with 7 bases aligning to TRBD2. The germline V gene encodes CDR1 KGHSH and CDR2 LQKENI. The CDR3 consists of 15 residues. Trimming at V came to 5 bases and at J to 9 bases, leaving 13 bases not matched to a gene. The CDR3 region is CASSSTARERSEQFF. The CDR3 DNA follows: TGTGCCAGCTCATCCACGGCGCGGGAGAGAAGTGAGCAGTTCTTC.